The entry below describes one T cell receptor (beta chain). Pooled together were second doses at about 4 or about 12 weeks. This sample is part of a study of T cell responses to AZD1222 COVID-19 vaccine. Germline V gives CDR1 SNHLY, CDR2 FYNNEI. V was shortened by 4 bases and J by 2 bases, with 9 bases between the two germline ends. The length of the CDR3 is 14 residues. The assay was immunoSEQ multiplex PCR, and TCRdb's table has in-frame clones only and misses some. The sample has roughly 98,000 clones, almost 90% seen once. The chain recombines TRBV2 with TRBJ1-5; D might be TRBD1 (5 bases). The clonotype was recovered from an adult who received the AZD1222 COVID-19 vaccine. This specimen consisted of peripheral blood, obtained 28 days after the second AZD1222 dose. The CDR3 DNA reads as TGTGCCAGCAGTGGGGGGTATGGCAATCAGCCCCAGCATTTT. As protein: CASSGGYGNQPQHF. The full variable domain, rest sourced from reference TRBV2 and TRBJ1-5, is EPEVTQTPSHQVTQMGQEVILRCVPISNHLYFYWYRQILGQKVEFLVSFYNNEISEKSEIFDDQFSVERPDGSNFTLKIRSTKLEDSAMYFCASSGGYGNQPQHFGDGTRLSIL.